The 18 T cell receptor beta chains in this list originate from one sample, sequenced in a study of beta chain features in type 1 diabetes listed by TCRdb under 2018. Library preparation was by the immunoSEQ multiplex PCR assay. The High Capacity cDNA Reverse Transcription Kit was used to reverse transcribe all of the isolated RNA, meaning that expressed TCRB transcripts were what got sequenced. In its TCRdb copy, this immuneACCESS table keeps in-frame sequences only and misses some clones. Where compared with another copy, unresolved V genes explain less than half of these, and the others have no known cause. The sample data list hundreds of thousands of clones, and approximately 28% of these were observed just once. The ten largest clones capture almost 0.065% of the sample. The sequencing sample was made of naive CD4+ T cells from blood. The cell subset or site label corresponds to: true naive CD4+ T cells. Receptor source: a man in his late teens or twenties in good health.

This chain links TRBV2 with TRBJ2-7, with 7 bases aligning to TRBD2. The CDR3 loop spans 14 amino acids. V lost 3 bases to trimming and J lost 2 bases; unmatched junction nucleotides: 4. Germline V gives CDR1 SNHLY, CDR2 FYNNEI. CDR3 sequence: CASSDPSGPYEQYF. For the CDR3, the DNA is TGTGCCAGCAGTGACCCTAGCGGACCCTACGAGCAGTACTTC. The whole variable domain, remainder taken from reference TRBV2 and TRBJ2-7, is EPEVTQTPSHQVTQMGQEVILRCVPISNHLYFYWYRQILGQKVEFLVSFYNNEISEKSEIFDDQFSVERPDGSNFTLKIRSTKLEDSAMYFCASSDPSGPYEQYFGPGTRLTVT.

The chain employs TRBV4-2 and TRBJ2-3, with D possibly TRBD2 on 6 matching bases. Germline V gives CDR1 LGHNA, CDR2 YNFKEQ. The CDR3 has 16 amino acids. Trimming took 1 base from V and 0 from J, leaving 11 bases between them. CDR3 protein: CASSQGGVGSTDTQYF. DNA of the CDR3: TGTGCCAGCAGCCAAGGGGGGGTCGGGAGCACAGATACGCAGTATTTT.

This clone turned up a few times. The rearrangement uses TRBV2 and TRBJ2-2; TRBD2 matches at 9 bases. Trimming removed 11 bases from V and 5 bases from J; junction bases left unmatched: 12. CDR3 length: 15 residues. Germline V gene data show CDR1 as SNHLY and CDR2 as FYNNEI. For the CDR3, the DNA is TGTGCCGGTGGCCCGGGAGCGGGAGGTACCGGGGAGCTGTTTTTT. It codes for CAGGPGAGGTGELFF.

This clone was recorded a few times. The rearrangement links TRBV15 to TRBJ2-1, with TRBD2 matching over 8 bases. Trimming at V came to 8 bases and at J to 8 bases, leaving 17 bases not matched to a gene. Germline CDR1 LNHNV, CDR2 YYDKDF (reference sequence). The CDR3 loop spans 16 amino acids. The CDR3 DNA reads TGTGCCACCCACTGGGTGCCGGGAGGGCCTGGCGATGAGCAGTTCTTC. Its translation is CATHWVPGGPGDEQFF.

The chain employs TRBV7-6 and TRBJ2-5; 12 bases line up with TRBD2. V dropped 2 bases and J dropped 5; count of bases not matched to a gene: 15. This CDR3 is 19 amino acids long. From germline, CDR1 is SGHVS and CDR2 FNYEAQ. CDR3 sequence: CASSLRHKETSGSLETQYF. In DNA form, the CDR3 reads TGTGCCAGCAGCTTAAGGCATAAGGAGACTAGCGGGAGCCTGGAGACCCAGTACTTC.

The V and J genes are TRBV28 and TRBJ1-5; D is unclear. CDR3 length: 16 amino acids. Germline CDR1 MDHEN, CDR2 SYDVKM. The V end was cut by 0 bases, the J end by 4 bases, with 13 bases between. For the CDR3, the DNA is TGTGCCAGCAGTTTATGGTGGGGAAACGTAAATCAGCCCCAGCATTTT. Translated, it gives CASSLWWGNVNQPQHF.

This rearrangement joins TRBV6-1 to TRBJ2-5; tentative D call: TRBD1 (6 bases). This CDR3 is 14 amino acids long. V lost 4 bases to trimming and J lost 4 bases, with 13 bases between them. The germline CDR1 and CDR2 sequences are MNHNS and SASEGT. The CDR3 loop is CASSVDRIRETQYF. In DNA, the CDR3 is TGTGCCAGCAGTGTCGACAGGATCAGAGAGACCCAGTACTTC.

The CDR3 spells CASSQVGLAGANEQFF. CDR3 coding DNA: TGCGCCAGCAGCCAAGTCGGACTAGCGGGAGCCAATGAGCAGTTCTTC. The chain combines TRBV4-1 with TRBJ2-1; 13 bases line up with TRBD2. Trimming at V came to 1 base and at J to 6 bases, leaving 3 bases not matched to a gene. This CDR3 is 16 amino acids long. The germline V gene has CDR1 MGHRA and CDR2 YSYEKL.

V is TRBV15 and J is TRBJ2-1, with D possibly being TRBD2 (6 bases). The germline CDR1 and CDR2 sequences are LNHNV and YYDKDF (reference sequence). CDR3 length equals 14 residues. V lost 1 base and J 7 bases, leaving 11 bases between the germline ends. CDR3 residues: CATSRVGGGNEQFF. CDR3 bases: TGTGCCACCAGCAGAGTCGGGGGTGGGAATGAGCAGTTCTTC.

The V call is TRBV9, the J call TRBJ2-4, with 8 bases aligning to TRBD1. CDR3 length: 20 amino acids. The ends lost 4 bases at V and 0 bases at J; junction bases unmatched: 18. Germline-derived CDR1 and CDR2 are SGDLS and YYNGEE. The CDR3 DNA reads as TGTGCCAGCAGCCCGGGACAGGCGGATGGTCGTTTACTAGCCAAAAACATTCAGTACTTC. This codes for CASSPGQADGRLLAKNIQYF. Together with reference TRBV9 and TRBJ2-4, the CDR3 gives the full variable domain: DSGVTQTPKHLITATGQRVTLRCSPRSGDLSVYWYQQSLDQGLQFLIQYYNGEERAKGNILERFSAQQFPDLHSELNLSSLELGDSALYFCASSPGQADGRLLAKNIQYFGAGTRLSVL.

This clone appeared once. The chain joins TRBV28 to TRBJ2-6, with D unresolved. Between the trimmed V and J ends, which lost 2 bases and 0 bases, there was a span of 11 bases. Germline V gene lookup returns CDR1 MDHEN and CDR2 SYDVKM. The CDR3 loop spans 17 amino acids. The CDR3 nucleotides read TGTGCCAGCAGTTTAGATCCGGGTTTCTCTGGGGCCAACGTCCTGACTTTC. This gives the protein CASSLDPGFSGANVLTF.

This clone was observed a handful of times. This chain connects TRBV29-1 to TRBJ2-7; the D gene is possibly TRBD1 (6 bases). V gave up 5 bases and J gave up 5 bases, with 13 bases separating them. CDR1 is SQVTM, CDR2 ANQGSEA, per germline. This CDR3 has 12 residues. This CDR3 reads CSVTTGWDEQYF. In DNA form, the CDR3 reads TGCAGCGTTACGACAGGTTGGGACGAGCAGTACTTC.

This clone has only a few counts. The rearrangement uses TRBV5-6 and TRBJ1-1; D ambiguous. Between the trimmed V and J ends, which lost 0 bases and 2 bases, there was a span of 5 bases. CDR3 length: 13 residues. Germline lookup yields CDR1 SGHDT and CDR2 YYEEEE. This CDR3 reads CASSLGRNTEAFF. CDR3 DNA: TGTGCCAGCAGCTTGGGAAGAAACACTGAAGCTTTCTTT.

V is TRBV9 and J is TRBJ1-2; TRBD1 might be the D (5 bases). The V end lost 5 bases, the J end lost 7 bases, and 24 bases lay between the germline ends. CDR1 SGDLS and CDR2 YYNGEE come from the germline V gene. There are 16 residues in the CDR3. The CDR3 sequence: CASSPDWFVLRGGYTF. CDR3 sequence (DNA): TGTGCCAGCAGTCCCGACTGGTTCGTGTTAAGGGGTGGCTACACCTTC.

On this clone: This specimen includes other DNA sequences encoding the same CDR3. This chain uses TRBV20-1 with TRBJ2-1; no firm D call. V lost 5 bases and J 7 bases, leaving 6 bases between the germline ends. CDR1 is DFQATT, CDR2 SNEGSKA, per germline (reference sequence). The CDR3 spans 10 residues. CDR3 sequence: CSAWGNEQFF. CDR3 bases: TGCAGTGCTTGGGGTAATGAGCAGTTCTTC.

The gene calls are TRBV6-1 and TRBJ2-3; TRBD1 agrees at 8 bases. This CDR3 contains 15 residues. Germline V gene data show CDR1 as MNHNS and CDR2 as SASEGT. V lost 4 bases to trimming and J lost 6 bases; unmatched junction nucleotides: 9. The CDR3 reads CASSGTQGAEDTQYF. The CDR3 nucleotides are TGTGCCAGCAGTGGCACCCAGGGGGCGGAGGATACGCAGTATTTT.

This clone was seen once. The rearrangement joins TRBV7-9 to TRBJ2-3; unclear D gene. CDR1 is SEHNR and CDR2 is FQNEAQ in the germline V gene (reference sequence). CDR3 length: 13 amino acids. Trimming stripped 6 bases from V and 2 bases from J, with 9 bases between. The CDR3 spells CASRLRPTDTQYF. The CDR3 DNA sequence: TGTGCCAGCAGACTGAGACCCACAGATACGCAGTATTTT.

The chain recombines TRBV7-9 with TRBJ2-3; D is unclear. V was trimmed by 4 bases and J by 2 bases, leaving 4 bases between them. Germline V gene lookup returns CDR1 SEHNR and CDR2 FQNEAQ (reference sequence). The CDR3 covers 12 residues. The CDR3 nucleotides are TGTGCCAGCAGCTCGAACACAGATACGCAGTATTTT. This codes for CASSSNTDTQYF.